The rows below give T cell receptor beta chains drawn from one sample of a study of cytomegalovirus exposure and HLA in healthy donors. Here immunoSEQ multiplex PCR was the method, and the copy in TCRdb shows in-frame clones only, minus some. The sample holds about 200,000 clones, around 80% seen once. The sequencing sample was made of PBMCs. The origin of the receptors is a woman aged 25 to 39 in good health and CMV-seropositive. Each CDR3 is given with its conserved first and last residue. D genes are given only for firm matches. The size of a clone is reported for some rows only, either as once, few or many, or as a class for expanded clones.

TGTGCCAGCAGCTTGGCCCTAGGCGGTAATGAAAAACTGTTTTTT,CASSLALGGNEKLFF,TRBJ1-4,.,TRBV5-4,.
TGCGCCAGCAGTCAATCCGGCAGGGGGCCATACGAGCAGTACTTC,CASSQSGRGPYEQYF,TRBJ2-7,.,TRBV23-1,TRBD1
TGTGCCAGTAGTACCCTCATTTCCAGAGAGACCCAGTACTTC,CASSTLISRETQYF,TRBJ2-5,.,TRBV19,.
TGTGCCAGCAGCTTAAGACAGGGAGGCAGCAATCAGCCCCAGCATTTT,CASSLRQGGSNQPQHF,TRBJ1-5,.,TRBV7-8,TRBD1
TGTGCCAGCAGCTTAGTTGGAGGCGGCAGCCGCCGAAACCAAGAGACCCAGTACTTC,CASSLVGGGSRRNQETQYF,TRBJ2-5,.,TRBV7-2,.
TGTGCCAGCAGCTTAGGCGGACAGTTTAGCTCCTACGAGCAGTACTTC,CASSLGGQFSSYEQYF,TRBJ2-7,once,TRBV7-2,.
TGTGCCAGCAGCTTACGGGTGAGCTCCTATAATTCACCCCTCCACTTT,CASSLRVSSYNSPLHF,TRBJ1-6,.,TRBV11-3,.
TGTGCCAGCTCCGGGAGAACGTACCAAGAGACCCAGTACTTC,CASSGRTYQETQYF,TRBJ2-5,.,TRBV18,.
TGTGCCAGCAGCTTAGCGTCAGAGGGCAATCAGCCCCAGCATTTT,CASSLASEGNQPQHF,TRBJ1-5,few,TRBV7-9,.
TGTGCCAGCGGCAGTGCAAGCTCTGGAAACACCATATATTTT,CASGSASSGNTIYF,TRBJ1-3,.,TRBV6-1,.
TGTGCCAGCAGTAAGGGACTAGCGGGGGACAATGAGCAGTTCTTC,CASSKGLAGDNEQFF,TRBJ2-1,.,TRBV6-1,TRBD2
TGTGCCATCGGGACAAAGCCAACTAATGAAAAACTGTTTTTT,CAIGTKPTNEKLFF,TRBJ1-4,medium-sized,TRBV6-6,.
TGTGCCAGCAGCTTAGTCCGGACAGCGAACTATGGCTACACCTTC,CASSLVRTANYGYTF,TRBJ1-2,.,TRBV7-2,.
TGTGCCAGCAGCTCCGGGACAGGGGCCCAAGAGACCCAGTACTTC,CASSSGTGAQETQYF,TRBJ2-5,.,TRBV7-7,TRBD1
TGCGCCAGCAGCCAAGACTTTGGGGCTAAGCGTGGCTACACCTTC,CASSQDFGAKRGYTF,TRBJ1-2,once,TRBV4-3,.